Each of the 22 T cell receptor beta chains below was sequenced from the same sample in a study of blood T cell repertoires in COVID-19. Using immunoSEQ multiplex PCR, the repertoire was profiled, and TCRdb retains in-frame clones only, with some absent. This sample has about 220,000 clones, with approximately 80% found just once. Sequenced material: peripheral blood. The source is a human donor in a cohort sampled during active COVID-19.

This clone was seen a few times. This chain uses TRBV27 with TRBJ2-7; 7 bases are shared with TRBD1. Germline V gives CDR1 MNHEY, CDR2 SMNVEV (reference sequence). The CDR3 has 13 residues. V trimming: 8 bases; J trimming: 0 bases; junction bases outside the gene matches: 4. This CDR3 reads CASRQGNSYEQYF. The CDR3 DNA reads TGTGCCAGCCGACAGGGAAACTCCTACGAGCAGTACTTC.

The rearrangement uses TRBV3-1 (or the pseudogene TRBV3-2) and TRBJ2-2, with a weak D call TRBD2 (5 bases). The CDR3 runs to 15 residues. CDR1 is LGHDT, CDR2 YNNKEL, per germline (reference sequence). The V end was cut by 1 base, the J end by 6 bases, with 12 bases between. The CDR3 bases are TGTGCCAGCAGCCAAGGGCTAGCCAACGCCGGGGAGCTGTTTTTT. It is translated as CASSQGLANAGELFF.

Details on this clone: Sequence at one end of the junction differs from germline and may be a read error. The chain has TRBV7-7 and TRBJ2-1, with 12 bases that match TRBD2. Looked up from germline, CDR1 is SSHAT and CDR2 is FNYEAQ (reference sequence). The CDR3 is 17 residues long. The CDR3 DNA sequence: TGTGCTAGCAGCTTGCTAGCGGGGGGGAGCTCCTACAATGAGCAGTTCTTC. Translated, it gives CASSLLAGGSSYNEQFF.

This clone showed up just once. Written as DNA, the CDR3 is TGTGCCAGCAGTTTACTAAACACCGGGGAGCTGTTTTTT. It encodes CASSLLNTGELFF. J is TRBJ2-2 and V is TRBV12-3 or TRBV12-4, with unresolved D. V dropped 2 bases and J dropped 2 bases, with 3 bases sitting between them. The CDR3 is made up of 13 amino acids.

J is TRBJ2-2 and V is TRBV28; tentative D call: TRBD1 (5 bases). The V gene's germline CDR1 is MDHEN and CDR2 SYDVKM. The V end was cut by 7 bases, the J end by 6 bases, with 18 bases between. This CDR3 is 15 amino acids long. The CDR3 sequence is CASKFGRGQAGELFF. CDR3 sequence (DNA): TGTGCCAGCAAGTTTGGAAGGGGTCAGGCCGGGGAGCTGTTTTTT.

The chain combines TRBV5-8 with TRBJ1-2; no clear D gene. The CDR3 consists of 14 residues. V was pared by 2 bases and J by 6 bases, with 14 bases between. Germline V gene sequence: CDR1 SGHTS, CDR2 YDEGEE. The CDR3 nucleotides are TGTGCCAGCAGCTTTCGGGTGCCTTTGGATGGCTACACCTTC. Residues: CASSFRVPLDGYTF.

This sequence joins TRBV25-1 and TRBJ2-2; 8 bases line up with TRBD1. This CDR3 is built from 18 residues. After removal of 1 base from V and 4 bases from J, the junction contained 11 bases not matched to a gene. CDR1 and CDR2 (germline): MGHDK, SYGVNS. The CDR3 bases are TGTGCCAGCAGTGAATGGAAGGGACAGGCATCGGGCACCGGGGAGCTGTTTTTT. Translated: CASSEWKGQASGTGELFF.

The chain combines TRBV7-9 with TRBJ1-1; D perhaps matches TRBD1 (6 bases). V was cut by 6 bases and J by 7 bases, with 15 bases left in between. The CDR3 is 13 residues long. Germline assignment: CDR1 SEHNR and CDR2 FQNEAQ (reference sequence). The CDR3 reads CASSHRDKDEAFF. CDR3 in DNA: TGTGCCAGCAGTCACCGGGACAAAGATGAAGCTTTCTTT.

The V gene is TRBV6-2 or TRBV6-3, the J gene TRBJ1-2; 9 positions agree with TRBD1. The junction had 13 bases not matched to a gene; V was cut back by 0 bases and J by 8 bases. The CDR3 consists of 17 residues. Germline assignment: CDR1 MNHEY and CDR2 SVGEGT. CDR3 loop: CASSYSSGQGSIFGYTF. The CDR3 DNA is TGTGCCAGCAGTTACTCCAGCGGACAGGGGAGTATCTTCGGCTACACCTTC.

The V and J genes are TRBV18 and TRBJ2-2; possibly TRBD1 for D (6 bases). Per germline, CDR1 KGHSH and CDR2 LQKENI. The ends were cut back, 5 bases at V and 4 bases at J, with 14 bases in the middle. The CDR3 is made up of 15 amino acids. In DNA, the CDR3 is TGTGCCAGCTCAAAAGGGCAGGGGCGCACCGGGGAGCTGTTTTTT. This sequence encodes CASSKGQGRTGELFF. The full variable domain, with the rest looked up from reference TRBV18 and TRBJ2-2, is NAGVMQNPRHLVRRRGQEARLRCSPMKGHSHVYWYRQLPEEGLKFMVYLQKENIIDESGMPKERFSAEFPKEGPSILRIQQVVRGDSAAYFCASSKGQGRTGELFFGEGSRLTVL.

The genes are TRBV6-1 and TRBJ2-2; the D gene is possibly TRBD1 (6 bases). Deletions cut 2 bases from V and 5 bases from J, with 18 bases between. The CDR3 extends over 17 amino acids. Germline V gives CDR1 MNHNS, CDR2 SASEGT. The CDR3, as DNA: TGTGCCAGCAGTGAAACAGGGTATCGGGGTTCGACCGGGGAGCTGTTTTTT. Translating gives CASSETGYRGSTGELFF.

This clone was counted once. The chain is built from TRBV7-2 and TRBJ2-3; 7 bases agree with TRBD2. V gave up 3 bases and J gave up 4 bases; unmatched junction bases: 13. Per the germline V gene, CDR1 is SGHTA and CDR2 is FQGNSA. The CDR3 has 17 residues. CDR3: CASSLIASGQAADTQYF. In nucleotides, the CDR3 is TGTGCCAGCAGCTTGATCGCTAGCGGCCAGGCCGCAGATACGCAGTATTTT.

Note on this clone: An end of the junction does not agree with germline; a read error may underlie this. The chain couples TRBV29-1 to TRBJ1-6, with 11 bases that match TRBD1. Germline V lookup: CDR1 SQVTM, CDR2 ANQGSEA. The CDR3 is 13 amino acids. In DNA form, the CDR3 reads TGCAGCGTTGCCGGGACAGGGGGTTCAGCCCTCCACTTT. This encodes CSVAGTGGSALHF.

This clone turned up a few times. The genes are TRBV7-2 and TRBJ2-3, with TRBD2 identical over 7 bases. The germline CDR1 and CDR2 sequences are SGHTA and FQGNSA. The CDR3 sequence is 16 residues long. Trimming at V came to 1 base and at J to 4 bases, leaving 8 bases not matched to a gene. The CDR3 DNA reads TGTGCCAGCAGCTTAGGATGGGGAGGGTTGGCAGATACGCAGTATTTT. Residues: CASSLGWGGLADTQYF.

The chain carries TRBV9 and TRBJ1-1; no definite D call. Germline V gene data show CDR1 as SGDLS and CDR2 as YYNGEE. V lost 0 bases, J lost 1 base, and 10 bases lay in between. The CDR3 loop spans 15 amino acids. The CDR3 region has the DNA TGTGCCAGCAGCGTAGTTCAGGAAACGAACACTGAAGCTTTCTTT. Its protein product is CASSVVQETNTEAFF.

The CDR3 reads CATMRPGEGSYGYTF. The CDR3 DNA reads TGTGCCACCATGAGACCGGGCGAAGGGAGCTATGGCTACACCTTC. This sequence joins TRBV6-5 and TRBJ1-2; no reliable D call. V lost 10 bases and J lost 4, with 22 bases in between. The CDR3 extends over 15 amino acids. CDR1 and CDR2 from the germline V gene are MNHEY and SVGAGI.

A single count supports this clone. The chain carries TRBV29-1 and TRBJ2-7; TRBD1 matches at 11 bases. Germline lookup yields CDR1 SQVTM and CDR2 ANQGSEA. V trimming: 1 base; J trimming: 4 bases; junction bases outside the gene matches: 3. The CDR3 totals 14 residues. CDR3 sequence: CSVEAGTGGYEQYF. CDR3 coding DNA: TGCAGCGTTGAAGCCGGGACAGGGGGGTACGAGCAGTACTTC.

DNA of the CDR3: TGTGCCAGCAGCCAAGTGCCAGCGGGGGCCCTGGGAGAGACCCAGTACTTC. Protein: CASSQVPAGALGETQYF. The chain uses TRBV3-1 (or the pseudogene TRBV3-2) and TRBJ2-5, with 8 bases lining up with TRBD2. Per germline, CDR1 LGHDT and CDR2 YNNKEL (reference sequence). The CDR3 loop spans 17 amino acids. V lost 1 base, J lost 4 bases, and 11 bases stayed unmatched.

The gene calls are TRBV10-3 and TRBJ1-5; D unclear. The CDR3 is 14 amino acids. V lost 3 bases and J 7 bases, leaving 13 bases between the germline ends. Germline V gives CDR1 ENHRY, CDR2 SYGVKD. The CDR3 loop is CAISEAPGVQPQHF. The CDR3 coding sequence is TGTGCCATCAGTGAAGCCCCGGGTGTGCAGCCCCAGCATTTT.

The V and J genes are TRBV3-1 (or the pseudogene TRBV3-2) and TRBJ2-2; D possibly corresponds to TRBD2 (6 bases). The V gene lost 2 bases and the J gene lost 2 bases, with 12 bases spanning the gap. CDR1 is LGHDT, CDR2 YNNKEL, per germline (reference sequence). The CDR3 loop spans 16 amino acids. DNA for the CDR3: TGTGCCAGCAGCCAACTACTAGCCGCCAACACCGGGGAGCTGTTTTTT. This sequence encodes CASSQLLAANTGELFF.

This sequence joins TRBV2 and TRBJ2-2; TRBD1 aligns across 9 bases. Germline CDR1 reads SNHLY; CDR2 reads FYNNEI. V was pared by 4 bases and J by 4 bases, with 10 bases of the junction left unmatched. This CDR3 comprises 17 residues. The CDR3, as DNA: TGTGCCAGCAGTGTATCGGGCGGGACAGGGTTCACCGGGGAGCTGTTTTTT. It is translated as CASSVSGGTGFTGELFF.

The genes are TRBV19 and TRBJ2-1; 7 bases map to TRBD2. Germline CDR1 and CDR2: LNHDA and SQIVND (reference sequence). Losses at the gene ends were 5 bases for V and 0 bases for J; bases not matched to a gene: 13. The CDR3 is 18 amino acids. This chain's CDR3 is CASSSRTRGGDSYNEQFF. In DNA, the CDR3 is TGTGCCAGTAGTTCTCGGACTAGGGGTGGTGACTCCTACAATGAGCAGTTCTTC.